This T cell receptor (beta chain) appears in the sequencing data of a study of identical twins. CDR1 is MDHEN, CDR2 SYDVKM, per germline. With 5 bases removed from V and 6 bases from J, the gap between germline ends came to 15 bases. The CDR3 spans 14 residues. MiXCR, run by TCRdb on the 5' RACE reads, gives a single entry per CDR3 protein. In the table there are around 550,000 distinct CDR3 sequences, roughly 15% of which are singletons. The same specimen was also included in a second study, on yellow fever vaccine responses in identical twins. As that report states: Reportedly, the response of twins' T cells to the vaccine seemed partly convergent, partly personalized.

This sequence joins TRBV28 and TRBJ2-3, with D perhaps matching TRBD1 (6 bases). The sequence derives from a woman under 30 in good health. Sequencing was done on a sample of CD4+ T cells sorted from blood. The CDR3 is CASSAHRVWDTQYF. The CDR3 DNA follows: TGTGCCAGCAGTGCACACAGGGTTTGGGATACGCAGTATTTT. Full variable domain (missing parts from reference TRBV28 and TRBJ2-3): DVKVTQSSRYLVKRTGEKVFLECVQDMDHENMFWYRQDPGLGLRLIYFSYDVKMKEKGDIPEGYSVSREKKERFSLILESASTNQTSMYLCASSAHRVWDTQYFGPGTRLTVL.